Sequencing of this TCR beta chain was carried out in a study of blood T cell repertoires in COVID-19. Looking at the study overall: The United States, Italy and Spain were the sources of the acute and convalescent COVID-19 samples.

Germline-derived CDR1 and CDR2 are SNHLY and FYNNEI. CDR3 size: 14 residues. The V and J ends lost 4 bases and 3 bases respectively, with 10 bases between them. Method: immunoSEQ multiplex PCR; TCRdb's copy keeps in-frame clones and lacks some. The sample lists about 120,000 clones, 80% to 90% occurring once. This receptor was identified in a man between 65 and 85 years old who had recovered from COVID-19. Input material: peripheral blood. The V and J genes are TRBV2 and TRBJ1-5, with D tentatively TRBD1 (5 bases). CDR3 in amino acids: CASSGPTDNQPQHF. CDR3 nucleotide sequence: TGTGCCAGCAGTGGTCCGACAGACAATCAGCCCCAGCATTTT. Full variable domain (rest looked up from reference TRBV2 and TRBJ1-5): EPEVTQTPSHQVTQMGQEVILRCVPISNHLYFYWYRQILGQKVEFLVSFYNNEISEKSEIFDDQFSVERPDGSNFTLKIRSTKLEDSAMYFCASSGPTDNQPQHFGDGTRLSIL.